This entry lists 8 T cell receptor beta chains sequenced from one sample in a study of beta chain features in type 1 diabetes. The investigators reverse transcribed all of the isolated RNA, so they sequenced expressed TCRB transcripts. Some clones are missing from TCRdb's copy, which holds only in-frame ones; the method was immunoSEQ multiplex PCR. The sample carries about 900,000 clones, roughly a sixth recorded once. Sequencing was performed on naive CD4+ T cells from blood. Receptor source: a woman under 30 in good health.

J is TRBJ2-1 and V is TRBV5-5; D call uncertain. The CDR3 covers 11 residues. Trimming cost V 3 bases and J 7 bases, with 5 bases left between them. The V gene's germline CDR1 is SGHKS and CDR2 YYEKEE (reference sequence). Here the CDR3 reads CASSSWNEQFF. CDR3 DNA sequence: TGTGCCAGCAGCTCCTGGAATGAGCAGTTCTTC.

For this clone: A read error may account for a junction end that differs from germline. The V call is TRBV7-2, the J call TRBJ1-1; weak D call: TRBD1 (5 bases). CDR1 and CDR2 (germline): SGHTA, FQGNSA. The CDR3 contains 17 residues. This chain's CDR3 is CASSRPLRGRGSTEALF. The CDR3, as DNA: TGTGCCAGCAGCCGGCCCTTAAGGGGTCGGGGTAGCACTGAAGCTCTCTTT.

This clone appeared a few times. The rearrangement links TRBV7-9 to TRBJ1-1; D gene unclear. The germline V gene has CDR1 SEHNR and CDR2 FQNEAQ (reference sequence). V dropped 5 bases and J dropped 5 bases, with 6 bases sitting between them. The CDR3 is 11 amino acids. CDR3 residues: CASSIGTEAFF. Written as DNA, the CDR3 is TGTGCCAGCAGCATAGGGACTGAAGCTTTCTTT.

The J gene is TRBJ2-1, the V gene TRBV6-1; D ambiguous. The CDR3 spans 15 residues. Per germline, CDR1 MNHNS and CDR2 SASEGT. Trimming shortened V by 4 bases and J by 3 bases, and 13 bases separated the two germline ends. The CDR3 is CASSATSTVYNEQFF. The CDR3 DNA reads as TGTGCCAGCAGTGCGACAAGTACAGTCTACAATGAGCAGTTCTTC.

The rearrangement joins TRBV18 to TRBJ1-4; D is unclear. V dropped 3 bases and J dropped 6 bases, with 11 bases sitting between them. The CDR3 is made up of 14 amino acids. In germline, CDR1 is KGHSH, CDR2 LQKENI. CDR3 bases: TGTGCCAGCTCACCGATAGAAAGAGATGAAAAACTGTTTTTT. Its protein is CASSPIERDEKLFF.

The gene calls are TRBV7-3 and TRBJ2-6, with D unclear. V lost 2 bases and J lost 0, with 11 bases in between. The CDR3 contains 17 residues. Germline V CDR1 and CDR2: SGHTA, FQGTGA. The DNA for the CDR3 is TGTGCCAGCAGCTTAGAACGGGCAAGCTCTGGGGCCAACGTCCTGACTTTC. This codes for CASSLERASSGANVLTF.

CDR3 loop: CASSPVSSNTEAFF. CDR3 coding DNA: TGCGCCAGCAGCCCGGTCTCCTCGAACACTGAAGCTTTCTTT. The J gene is TRBJ1-1, the V gene TRBV5-1; D is unresolved. The V end lost 4 bases, the J end lost 1 base, and 11 bases lay between the germline ends. The CDR3 is 14 amino acids. The V gene's germline CDR1 is SGHRS and CDR2 YFSETQ.

The chain couples TRBV4-1 to TRBJ2-3, with D unresolved. Per the germline V gene, CDR1 is MGHRA and CDR2 is YSYEKL. This CDR3 comprises 11 residues. V was pared by 0 bases and J by 6 bases, with 1 base between. The CDR3 coding sequence is TGCGCCAGCAGCCAAGAGGATACGCAGTATTTT. Its protein is CASSQEDTQYF.